Sequencing of this T cell receptor (beta chain) was carried out in a study of vaccination effects on CD4 cells after COVID-19. This clone occurred a few times. Its cognate antigen is unknown. Prior to sequencing, the ViraFEST assay stimulated PBMC with viral peptide pools, which expanded the antigen-specific CD4+ T cells. Culture lasted about ten days before CD4+ T cell isolation. It was two doses of either the BNT162b2 or mRNA-1273 vaccine that participants received. This CDR3 spans 15 amino acids. The V gene lost 4 bases and the J gene lost 4 bases, with 15 bases spanning the gap. Germline-derived CDR1 and CDR2 are SGHRS and YFSETQ. The protocol was immunoSEQ multiplex PCR, while the TCRdb copy is restricted to in-frame clones and leaves out a portion. Among approximately 13,000 clones, 72% were seen once, and the ten largest hold approximately 9.1%.

The sequences come from CD4+ T cells from PBMCs cultured with SARS-CoV-2 spike peptides, collected after COVID-19 vaccination. The chain links TRBV5-1 to TRBJ1-3; the D gene is possibly TRBD1 (5 bases). The sequence was obtained from a human donor who received a COVID-19 vaccine. The CDR3 nucleotides read TGCGCCAGCAGCCCGGGGGAGGCGCTGGGAAACACCATATATTTT. Protein product: CASSPGEALGNTIYF.